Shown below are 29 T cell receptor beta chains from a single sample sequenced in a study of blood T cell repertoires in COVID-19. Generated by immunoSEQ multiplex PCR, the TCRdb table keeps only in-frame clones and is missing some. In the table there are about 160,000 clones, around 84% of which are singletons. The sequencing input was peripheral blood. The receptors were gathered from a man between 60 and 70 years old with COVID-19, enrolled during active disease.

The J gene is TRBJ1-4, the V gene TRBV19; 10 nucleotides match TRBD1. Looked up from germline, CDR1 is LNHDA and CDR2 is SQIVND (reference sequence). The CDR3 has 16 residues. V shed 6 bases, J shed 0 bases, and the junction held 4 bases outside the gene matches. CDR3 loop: CASSPTGGTTNEKLFF. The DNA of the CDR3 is TGTGCCAGTAGCCCGACAGGGGGCACAACTAATGAAAAACTGTTTTTT. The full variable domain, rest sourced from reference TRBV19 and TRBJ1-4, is DGGITQSPKYLFRKEGQNVTLSCEQNLNHDAMYWYRQDPGQGLRLIYYSQIVNDFQKGDIAEGYSVSREKKESFPLTVTSAQKNPTAFYLCASSPTGGTTNEKLFFGSGTQLSVL.

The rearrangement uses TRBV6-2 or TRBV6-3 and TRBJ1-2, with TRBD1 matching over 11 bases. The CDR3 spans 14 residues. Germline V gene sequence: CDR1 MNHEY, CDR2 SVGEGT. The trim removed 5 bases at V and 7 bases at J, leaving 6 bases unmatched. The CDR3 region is CASSRGQGGIGYTF. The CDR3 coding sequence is TGTGCCAGCAGTCGGGGACAGGGGGGTATTGGCTACACCTTC.

CDR3 nucleotide sequence: TGTGCCAGCAGACGACGCTTTTTCCCAGGGACAGGGCAAGGAGAGACCCAGTACTTC. This encodes CASRRRFFPGTGQGETQYF. This chain connects TRBV3-1 (or the pseudogene TRBV3-2) to TRBJ2-5; 9 nucleotides agree with TRBD1. CDR1 and CDR2 from the germline V gene are LGHDT and YNNKEL (reference sequence). V trimming: 6 bases; J trimming: 4 bases; junction bases outside the gene matches: 21. This CDR3 has 19 amino acids.

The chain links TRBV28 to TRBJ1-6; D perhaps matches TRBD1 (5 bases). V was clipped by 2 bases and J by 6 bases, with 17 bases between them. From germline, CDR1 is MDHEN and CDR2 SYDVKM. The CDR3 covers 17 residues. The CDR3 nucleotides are TGTGCCAGCAGTTTAGTTGGTGCAGGGCTGGGTAATTCACCCCTCCACTTT. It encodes CASSLVGAGLGNSPLHF.

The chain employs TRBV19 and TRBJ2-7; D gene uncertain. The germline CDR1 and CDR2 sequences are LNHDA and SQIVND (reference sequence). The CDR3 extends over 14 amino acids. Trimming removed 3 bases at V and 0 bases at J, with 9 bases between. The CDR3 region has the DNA TGTGCCAGTAGTATGCAACACCCCTCCTACGAGCAGTACTTC. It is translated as CASSMQHPSYEQYF.

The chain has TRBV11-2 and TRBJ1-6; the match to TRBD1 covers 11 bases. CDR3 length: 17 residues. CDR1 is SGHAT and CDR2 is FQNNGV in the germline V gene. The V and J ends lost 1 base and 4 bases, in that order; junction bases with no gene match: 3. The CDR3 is CASSLAGTGGYNSPLHF. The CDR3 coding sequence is TGTGCCAGCAGCTTAGCCGGGACAGGGGGTTATAATTCACCCCTCCACTTT.

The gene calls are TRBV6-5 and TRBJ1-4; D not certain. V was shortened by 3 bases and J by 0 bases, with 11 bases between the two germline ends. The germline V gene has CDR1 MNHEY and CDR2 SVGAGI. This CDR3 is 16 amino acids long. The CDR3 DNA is TGTGCCAGCAGTTATGGGCCCATTGCAACTAATGAAAAACTGTTTTTT. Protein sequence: CASSYGPIATNEKLFF.

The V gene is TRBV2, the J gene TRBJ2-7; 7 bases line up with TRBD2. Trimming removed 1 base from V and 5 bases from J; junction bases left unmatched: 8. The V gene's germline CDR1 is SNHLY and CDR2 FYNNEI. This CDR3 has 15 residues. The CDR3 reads CASSEVSSGSNEQYF. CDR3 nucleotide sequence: TGTGCCAGCAGTGAAGTTTCTAGCGGCAGCAACGAGCAGTACTTC.

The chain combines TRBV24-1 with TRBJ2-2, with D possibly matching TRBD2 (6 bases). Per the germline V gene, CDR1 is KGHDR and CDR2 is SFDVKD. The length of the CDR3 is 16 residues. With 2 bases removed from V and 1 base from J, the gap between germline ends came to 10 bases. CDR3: CATSDWRGGNTGELFF. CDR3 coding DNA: TGTGCCACCAGTGATTGGAGGGGCGGGAACACCGGGGAGCTGTTTTTT.

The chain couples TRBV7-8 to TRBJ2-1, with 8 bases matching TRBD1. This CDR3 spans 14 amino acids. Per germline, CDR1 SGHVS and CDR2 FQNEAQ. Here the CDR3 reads CATTGGQGYNEQFF. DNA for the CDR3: TGTGCGACCACAGGGGGGCAGGGGTACAATGAGCAGTTCTTC.

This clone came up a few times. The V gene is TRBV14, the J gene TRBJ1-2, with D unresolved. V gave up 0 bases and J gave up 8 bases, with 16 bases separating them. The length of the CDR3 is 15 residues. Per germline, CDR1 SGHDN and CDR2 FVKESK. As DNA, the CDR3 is TGTGCCAGCAGCCAAGATCTTAACAGCAAGTGGGGCTACACCTTC. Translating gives CASSQDLNSKWGYTF.

In nucleotides, the CDR3 is TGTGCCAGCAGCAACCGACAGGTTGGGGGCTACACCTTC. Its protein product is CASSNRQVGGYTF. This chain uses TRBV5-8 with TRBJ1-2, with D maybe TRBD1 (6 bases). The CDR3 covers 13 residues. V lost 4 bases to trimming and J lost 8 bases, with 15 bases between them. Germline CDR1 and CDR2: SGHTS and YDEGEE.

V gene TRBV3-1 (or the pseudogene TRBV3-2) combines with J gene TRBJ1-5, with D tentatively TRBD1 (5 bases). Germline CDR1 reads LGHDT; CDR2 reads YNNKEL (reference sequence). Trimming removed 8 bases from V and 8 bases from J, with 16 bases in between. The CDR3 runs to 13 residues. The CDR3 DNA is TGTGCCAGCGGTTTGTCGGGGGTGAAGCCCCAGCATTTT. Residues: CASGLSGVKPQHF.

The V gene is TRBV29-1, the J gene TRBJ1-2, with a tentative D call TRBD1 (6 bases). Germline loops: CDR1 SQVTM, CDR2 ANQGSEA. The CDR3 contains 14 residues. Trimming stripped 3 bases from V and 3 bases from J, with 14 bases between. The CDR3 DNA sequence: TGCAGCGTTGACCCGACAGGACTAGACTATGGCTACACCTTC. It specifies CSVDPTGLDYGYTF.

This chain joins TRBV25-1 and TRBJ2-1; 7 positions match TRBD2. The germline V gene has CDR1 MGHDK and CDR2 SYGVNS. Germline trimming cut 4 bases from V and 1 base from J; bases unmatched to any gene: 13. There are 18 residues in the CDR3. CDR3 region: CASSGPSVAGVSYNEQFF. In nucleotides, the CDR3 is TGTGCCAGCAGTGGTCCTAGCGTCGCGGGAGTATCCTACAATGAGCAGTTCTTC. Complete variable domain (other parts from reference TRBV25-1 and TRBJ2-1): EADIYQTPRYLVIGTGKKITLECSQTMGHDKMYWYQQDPGMELHLIHYSYGVNSTEKGDLSSESTVSRIRTEHFPLTLESARPSHTSQYLCASSGPSVAGVSYNEQFFGPGTRLTVL.

CDR3 nucleotides: TGTGCCAGCAGTTTACAAGGAGTTCAGCCCCAGCATTTT. This translates into CASSLQGVQPQHF. The chain couples TRBV12-3 or TRBV12-4 to TRBJ1-5; D unresolved. The V end lost 2 bases, the J end lost 6 bases, and 8 bases lay between the germline ends. The CDR3 is made up of 13 amino acids.

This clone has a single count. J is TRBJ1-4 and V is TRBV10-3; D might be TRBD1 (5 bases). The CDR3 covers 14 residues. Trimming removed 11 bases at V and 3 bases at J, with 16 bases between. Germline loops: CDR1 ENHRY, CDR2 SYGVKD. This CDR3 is CASGAGEPNEKLFF. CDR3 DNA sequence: TGTGCCTCCGGGGCGGGGGAACCTAATGAAAAACTGTTTTTT.

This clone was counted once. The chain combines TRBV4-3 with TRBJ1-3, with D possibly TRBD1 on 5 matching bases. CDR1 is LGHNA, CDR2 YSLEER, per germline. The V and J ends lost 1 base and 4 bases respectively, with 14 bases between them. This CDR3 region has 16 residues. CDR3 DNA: TGCGCCAGCAGCCAAGGGGGCGGGAGTGCGGGAAACACCATATATTTT. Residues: CASSQGGGSAGNTIYF.

The DNA of the CDR3 is TGTGCCAGCAGCTTATCACAGGGGTACTACGAGCAGTACTTC. Residues: CASSLSQGYYEQYF. This chain links TRBV13 with TRBJ2-7; the match to TRBD1 covers 7 bases. V was pared by 2 bases and J by 3 bases, with 4 bases of the junction left unmatched. CDR3 length equals 14 residues. CDR1 is PRHDT and CDR2 is FYEKMQ in the germline V gene (reference sequence).

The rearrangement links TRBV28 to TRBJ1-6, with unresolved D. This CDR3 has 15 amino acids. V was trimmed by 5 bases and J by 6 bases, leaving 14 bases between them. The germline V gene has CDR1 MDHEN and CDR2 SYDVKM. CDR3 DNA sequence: TGTGCCAGCAGTGGCCCGGGAATCGGTAATTCACCCCTCCACTTT. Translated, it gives CASSGPGIGNSPLHF.

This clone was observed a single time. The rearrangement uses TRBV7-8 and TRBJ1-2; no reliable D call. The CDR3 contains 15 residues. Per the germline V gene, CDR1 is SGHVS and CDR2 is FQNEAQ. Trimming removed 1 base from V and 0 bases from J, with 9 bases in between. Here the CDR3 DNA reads TGTGCCAGCAGCTTAGATCTGTCCTCTAACTATGGCTACACCTTC. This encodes CASSLDLSSNYGYTF.

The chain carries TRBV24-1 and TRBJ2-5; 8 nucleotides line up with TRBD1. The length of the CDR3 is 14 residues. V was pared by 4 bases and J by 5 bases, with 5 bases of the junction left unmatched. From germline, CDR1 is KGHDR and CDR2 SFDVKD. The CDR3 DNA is TGTGCCACCAGTGAGCCAGGGGGCGCGGAGACCCAGTACTTC. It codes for CATSEPGGAETQYF.

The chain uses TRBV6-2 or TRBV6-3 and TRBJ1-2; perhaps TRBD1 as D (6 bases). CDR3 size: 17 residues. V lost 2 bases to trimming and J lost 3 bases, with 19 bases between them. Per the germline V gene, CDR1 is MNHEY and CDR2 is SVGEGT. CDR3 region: CASSYQADRSTHYGYTF. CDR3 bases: TGTGCCAGCAGTTACCAGGCCGACAGGTCCACGCACTATGGCTACACCTTC.

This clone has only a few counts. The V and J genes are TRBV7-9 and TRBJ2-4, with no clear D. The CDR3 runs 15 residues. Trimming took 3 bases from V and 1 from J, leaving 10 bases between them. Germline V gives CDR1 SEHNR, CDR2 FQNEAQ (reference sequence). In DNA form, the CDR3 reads TGTGCCAGCAGCTTGGTACTAAGTGCCAAAAACATTCAGTACTTC. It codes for CASSLVLSAKNIQYF.

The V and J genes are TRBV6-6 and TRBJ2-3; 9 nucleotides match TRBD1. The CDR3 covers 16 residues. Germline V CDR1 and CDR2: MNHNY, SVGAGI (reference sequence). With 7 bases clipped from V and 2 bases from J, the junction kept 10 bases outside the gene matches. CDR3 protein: CASNARDRAPTDTQYF. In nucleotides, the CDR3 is TGTGCCAGCAACGCCCGGGACAGGGCCCCCACAGATACGCAGTATTTT.

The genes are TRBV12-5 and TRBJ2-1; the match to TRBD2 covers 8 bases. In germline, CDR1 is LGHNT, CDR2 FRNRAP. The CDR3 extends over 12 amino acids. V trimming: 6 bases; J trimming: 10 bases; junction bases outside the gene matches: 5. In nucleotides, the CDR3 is TGTGCTAGTGGGTACGGGACTAGAGAGCAGTTCTTC. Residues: CASGYGTREQFF.

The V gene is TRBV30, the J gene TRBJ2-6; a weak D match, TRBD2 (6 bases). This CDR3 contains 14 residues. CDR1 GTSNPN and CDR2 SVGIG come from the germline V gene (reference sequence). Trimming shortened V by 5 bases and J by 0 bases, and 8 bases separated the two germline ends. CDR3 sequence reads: CAWGRLSGANVLTF. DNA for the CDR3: TGTGCCTGGGGGAGGCTCTCTGGGGCCAACGTCCTGACTTTC.

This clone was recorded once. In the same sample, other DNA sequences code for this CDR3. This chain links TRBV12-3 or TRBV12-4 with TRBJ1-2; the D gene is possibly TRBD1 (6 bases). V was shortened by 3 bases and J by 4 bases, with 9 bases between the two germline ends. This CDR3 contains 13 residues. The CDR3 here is CASSLDRSYGYTF. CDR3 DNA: TGTGCCAGCAGTTTGGACAGAAGCTATGGCTACACCTTC.

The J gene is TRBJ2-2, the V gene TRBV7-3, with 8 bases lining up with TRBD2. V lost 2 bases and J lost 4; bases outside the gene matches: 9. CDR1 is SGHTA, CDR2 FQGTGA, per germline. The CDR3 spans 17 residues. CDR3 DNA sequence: TGTGCCAGCAGCTTACTTGGGATAGCGGGAACCACCGGGGAGCTGTTTTTT. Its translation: CASSLLGIAGTTGELFF.